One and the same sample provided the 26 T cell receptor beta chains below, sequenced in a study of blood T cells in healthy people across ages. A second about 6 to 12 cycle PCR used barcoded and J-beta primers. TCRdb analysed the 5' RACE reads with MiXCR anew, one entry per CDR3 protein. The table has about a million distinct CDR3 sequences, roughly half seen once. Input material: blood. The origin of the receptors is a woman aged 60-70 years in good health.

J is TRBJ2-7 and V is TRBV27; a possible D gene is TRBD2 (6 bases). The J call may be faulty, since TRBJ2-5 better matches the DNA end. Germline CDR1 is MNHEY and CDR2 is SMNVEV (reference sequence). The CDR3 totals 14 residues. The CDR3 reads CASSPTPEGETQYF. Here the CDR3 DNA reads TGTGCCAGCAGTCCCACCCCGGAGGGGGAGACCCAGTACTTC.

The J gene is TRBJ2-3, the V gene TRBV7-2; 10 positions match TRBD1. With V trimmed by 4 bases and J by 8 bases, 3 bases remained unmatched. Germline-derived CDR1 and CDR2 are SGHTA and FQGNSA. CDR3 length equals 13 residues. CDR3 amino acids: CASSSGTGVTQYF. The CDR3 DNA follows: TGTGCCAGCAGCTCAGGGACAGGGGTTACGCAGTATTTT.

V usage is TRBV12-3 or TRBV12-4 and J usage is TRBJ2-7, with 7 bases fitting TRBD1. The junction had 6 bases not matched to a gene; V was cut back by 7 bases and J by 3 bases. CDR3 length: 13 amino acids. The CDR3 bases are TGTGCCAGCACCAGGGACAGCTACTACGAGCAGTACTTC. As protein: CASTRDSYYEQYF.

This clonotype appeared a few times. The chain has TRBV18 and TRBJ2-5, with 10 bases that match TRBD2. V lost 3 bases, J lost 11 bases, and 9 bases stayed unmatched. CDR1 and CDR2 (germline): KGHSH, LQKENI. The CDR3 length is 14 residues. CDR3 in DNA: TGTGCCAGCTCACCTCTCGGACTAGCGGAAGAGCAGTACTTC. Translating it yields CASSPLGLAEEQYF.

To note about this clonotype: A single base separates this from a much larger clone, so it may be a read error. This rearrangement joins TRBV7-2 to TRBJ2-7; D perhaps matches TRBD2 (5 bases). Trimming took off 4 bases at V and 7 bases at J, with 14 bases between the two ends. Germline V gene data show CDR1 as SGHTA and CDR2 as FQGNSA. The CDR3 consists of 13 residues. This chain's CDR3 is CASSSVRANEQYF. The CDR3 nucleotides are TGTGCCAGCAGCTCGGTGCGGGCCAATGAGCAGTACTTC.

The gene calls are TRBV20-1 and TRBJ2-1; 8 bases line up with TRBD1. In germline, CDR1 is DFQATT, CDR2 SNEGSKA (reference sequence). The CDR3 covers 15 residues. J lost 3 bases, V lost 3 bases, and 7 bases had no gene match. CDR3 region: CSARDREAVYNEQFF. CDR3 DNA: TGCAGTGCTAGGGACAGGGAAGCGGTCTACAATGAGCAGTTCTTC.

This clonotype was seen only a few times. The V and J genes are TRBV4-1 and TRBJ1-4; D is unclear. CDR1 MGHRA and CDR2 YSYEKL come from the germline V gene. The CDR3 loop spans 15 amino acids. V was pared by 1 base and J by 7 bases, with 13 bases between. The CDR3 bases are TGCGCCAGCAGCCAAGGCTGGGATCGGGGTGAAAAACTGTTTTTT. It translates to CASSQGWDRGEKLFF.

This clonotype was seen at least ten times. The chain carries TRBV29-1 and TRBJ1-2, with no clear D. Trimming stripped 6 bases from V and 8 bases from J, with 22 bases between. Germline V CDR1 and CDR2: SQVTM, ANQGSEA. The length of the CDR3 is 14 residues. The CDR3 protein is CSVTRATRLEGYTF. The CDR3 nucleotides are TGCAGCGTAACAAGGGCCACCCGATTGGAGGGCTACACCTTC.

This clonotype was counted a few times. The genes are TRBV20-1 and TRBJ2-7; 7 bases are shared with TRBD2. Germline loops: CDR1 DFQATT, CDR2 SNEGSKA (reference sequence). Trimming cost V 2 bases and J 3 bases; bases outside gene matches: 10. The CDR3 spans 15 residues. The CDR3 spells CSARNVEGGDYEQYF. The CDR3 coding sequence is TGCAGTGCTAGAAATGTTGAGGGAGGGGACTACGAGCAGTACTTC.

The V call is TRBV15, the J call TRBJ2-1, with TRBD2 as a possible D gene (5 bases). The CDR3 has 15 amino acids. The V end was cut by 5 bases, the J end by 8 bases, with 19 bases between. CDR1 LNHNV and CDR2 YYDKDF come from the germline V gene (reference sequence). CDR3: CATSGGDLGVDEQFF. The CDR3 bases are TGTGCCACCAGCGGAGGAGATCTTGGGGTGGATGAGCAGTTCTTC.

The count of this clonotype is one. The CDR3 protein is CASYPRGGAVNEQFF. The CDR3 DNA sequence: TGTGCCAGCTATCCTAGGGGGGGGGCAGTCAATGAGCAGTTCTTC. The V gene is TRBV7-9, the J gene TRBJ2-7; tentatively, D is TRBD2 (7 bases). The J call may be faulty, since TRBJ2-1 better matches the DNA end. CDR3 size: 15 residues. Germline values: CDR1 SEHNR, CDR2 FQNEAQ (reference sequence).

CDR3 amino acids: CASSDPRTSTDTQYF. In nucleotides, the CDR3 is TGTGCCAGCAGCGACCCTAGAACAAGCACAGATACGCAGTATTTT. The chain combines TRBV2 with TRBJ2-3; no clear D gene. Trimming took 6 bases from V and 0 from J, leaving 13 bases between them. The CDR3 runs to 15 residues. Germline loops: CDR1 SNHLY, CDR2 FYNNEI.

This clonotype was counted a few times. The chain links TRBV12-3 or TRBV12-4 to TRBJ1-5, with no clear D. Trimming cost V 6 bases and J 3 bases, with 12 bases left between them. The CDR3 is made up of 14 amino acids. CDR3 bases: TGTGCCAGCAGCAGGTCGGCAGACAATCAGCCCCAGCATTTT. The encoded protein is CASSRSADNQPQHF.

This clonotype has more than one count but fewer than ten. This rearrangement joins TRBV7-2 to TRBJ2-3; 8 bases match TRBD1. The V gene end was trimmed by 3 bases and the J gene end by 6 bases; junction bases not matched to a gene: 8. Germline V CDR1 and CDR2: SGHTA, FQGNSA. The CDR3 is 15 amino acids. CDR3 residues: CASSLFGQGGDTQYF. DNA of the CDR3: TGTGCCAGCAGCTTGTTTGGACAGGGTGGGGATACGCAGTATTTT.

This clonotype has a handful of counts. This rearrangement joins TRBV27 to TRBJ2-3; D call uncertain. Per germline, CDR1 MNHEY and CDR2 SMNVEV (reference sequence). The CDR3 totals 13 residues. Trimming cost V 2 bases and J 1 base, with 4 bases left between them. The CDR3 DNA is TGTGCCAGCAGTTTAACCCGCACAGATACGCAGTATTTT. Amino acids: CASSLTRTDTQYF.

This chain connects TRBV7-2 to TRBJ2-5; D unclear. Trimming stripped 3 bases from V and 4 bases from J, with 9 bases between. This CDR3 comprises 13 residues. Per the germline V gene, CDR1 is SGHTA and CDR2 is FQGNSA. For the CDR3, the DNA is TGTGCCAGCAGCTTCAAGGGTACAGAGACCCAGTACTTC. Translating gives CASSFKGTETQYF.

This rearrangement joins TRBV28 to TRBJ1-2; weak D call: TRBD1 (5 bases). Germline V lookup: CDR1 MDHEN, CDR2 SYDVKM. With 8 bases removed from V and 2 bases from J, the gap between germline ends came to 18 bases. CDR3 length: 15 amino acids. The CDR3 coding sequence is TGTGCCAGCGCCAAAGGGACCGGAGTAAACTATGGCTACACCTTC. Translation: CASAKGTGVNYGYTF.

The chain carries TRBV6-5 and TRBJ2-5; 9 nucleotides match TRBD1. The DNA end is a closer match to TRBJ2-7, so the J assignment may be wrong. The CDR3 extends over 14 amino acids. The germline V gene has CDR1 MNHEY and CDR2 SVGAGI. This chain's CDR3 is CASSPRDRVHEQYF. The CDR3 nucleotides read TGTGCCAGCAGTCCTCGGGACAGGGTCCACGAGCAGTACTTC.

The CDR3, as DNA: TGTGCCAGCAGTAAGGAAGTAGGCACTGAAGCTTTCTTT. Residues: CASSKEVGTEAFF. This chain connects TRBV6-6 to TRBJ1-1, with D hard to call. Deletions cut 5 bases from V and 4 bases from J, with 11 bases between. Germline V lookup: CDR1 MNHNY, CDR2 SVGAGI (reference sequence). The CDR3 covers 13 residues.

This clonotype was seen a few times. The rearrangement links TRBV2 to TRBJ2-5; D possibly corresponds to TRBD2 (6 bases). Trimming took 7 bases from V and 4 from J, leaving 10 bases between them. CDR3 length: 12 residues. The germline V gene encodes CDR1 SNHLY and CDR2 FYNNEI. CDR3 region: CASKEGGETQYF. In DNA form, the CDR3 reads TGTGCCAGCAAGGAGGGAGGAGAGACCCAGTACTTC.

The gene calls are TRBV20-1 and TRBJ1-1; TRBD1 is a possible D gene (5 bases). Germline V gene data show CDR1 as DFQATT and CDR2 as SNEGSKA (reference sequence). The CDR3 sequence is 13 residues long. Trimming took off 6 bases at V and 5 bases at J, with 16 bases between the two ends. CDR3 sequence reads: CSAPDNSLTEAFF. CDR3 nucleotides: TGCAGTGCGCCGGACAACAGTTTAACTGAAGCTTTCTTT.

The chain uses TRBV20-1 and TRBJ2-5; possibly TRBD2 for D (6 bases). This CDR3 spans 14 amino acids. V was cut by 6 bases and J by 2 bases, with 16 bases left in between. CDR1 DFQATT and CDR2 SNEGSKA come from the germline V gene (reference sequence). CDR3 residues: CSAWVAGRQETQYF. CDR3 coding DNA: TGCAGTGCATGGGTTGCCGGGAGACAAGAGACCCAGTACTTC.

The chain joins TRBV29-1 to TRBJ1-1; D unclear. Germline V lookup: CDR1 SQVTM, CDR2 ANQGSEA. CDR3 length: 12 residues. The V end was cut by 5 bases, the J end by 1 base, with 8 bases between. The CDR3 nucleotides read TGCAGCGTTAAACAGCCGAACACTGAAGCTTTCTTT. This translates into CSVKQPNTEAFF.

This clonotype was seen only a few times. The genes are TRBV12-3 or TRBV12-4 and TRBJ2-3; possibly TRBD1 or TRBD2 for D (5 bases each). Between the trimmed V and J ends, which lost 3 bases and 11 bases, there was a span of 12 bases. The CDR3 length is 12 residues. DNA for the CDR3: TGTGCCAGCAGTTTGACAGCGGAGAAGCAGTATTTT. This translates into CASSLTAEKQYF.

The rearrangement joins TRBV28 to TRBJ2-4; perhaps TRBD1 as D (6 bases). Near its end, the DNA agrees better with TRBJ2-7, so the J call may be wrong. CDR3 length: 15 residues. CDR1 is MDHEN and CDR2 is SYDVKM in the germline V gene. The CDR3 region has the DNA TGTGCCAGCAGTGGGGACAAGGAGGAGGACTACGAGCAGTACTTC. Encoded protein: CASSGDKEEDYEQYF.

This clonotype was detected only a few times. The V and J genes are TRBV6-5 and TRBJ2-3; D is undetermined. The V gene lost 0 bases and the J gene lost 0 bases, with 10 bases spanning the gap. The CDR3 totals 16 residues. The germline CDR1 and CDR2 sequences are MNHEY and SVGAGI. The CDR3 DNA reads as TGTGCCAGCAGTTACTCTGTGTCACCGAGCACAGATACGCAGTATTTT. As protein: CASSYSVSPSTDTQYF.